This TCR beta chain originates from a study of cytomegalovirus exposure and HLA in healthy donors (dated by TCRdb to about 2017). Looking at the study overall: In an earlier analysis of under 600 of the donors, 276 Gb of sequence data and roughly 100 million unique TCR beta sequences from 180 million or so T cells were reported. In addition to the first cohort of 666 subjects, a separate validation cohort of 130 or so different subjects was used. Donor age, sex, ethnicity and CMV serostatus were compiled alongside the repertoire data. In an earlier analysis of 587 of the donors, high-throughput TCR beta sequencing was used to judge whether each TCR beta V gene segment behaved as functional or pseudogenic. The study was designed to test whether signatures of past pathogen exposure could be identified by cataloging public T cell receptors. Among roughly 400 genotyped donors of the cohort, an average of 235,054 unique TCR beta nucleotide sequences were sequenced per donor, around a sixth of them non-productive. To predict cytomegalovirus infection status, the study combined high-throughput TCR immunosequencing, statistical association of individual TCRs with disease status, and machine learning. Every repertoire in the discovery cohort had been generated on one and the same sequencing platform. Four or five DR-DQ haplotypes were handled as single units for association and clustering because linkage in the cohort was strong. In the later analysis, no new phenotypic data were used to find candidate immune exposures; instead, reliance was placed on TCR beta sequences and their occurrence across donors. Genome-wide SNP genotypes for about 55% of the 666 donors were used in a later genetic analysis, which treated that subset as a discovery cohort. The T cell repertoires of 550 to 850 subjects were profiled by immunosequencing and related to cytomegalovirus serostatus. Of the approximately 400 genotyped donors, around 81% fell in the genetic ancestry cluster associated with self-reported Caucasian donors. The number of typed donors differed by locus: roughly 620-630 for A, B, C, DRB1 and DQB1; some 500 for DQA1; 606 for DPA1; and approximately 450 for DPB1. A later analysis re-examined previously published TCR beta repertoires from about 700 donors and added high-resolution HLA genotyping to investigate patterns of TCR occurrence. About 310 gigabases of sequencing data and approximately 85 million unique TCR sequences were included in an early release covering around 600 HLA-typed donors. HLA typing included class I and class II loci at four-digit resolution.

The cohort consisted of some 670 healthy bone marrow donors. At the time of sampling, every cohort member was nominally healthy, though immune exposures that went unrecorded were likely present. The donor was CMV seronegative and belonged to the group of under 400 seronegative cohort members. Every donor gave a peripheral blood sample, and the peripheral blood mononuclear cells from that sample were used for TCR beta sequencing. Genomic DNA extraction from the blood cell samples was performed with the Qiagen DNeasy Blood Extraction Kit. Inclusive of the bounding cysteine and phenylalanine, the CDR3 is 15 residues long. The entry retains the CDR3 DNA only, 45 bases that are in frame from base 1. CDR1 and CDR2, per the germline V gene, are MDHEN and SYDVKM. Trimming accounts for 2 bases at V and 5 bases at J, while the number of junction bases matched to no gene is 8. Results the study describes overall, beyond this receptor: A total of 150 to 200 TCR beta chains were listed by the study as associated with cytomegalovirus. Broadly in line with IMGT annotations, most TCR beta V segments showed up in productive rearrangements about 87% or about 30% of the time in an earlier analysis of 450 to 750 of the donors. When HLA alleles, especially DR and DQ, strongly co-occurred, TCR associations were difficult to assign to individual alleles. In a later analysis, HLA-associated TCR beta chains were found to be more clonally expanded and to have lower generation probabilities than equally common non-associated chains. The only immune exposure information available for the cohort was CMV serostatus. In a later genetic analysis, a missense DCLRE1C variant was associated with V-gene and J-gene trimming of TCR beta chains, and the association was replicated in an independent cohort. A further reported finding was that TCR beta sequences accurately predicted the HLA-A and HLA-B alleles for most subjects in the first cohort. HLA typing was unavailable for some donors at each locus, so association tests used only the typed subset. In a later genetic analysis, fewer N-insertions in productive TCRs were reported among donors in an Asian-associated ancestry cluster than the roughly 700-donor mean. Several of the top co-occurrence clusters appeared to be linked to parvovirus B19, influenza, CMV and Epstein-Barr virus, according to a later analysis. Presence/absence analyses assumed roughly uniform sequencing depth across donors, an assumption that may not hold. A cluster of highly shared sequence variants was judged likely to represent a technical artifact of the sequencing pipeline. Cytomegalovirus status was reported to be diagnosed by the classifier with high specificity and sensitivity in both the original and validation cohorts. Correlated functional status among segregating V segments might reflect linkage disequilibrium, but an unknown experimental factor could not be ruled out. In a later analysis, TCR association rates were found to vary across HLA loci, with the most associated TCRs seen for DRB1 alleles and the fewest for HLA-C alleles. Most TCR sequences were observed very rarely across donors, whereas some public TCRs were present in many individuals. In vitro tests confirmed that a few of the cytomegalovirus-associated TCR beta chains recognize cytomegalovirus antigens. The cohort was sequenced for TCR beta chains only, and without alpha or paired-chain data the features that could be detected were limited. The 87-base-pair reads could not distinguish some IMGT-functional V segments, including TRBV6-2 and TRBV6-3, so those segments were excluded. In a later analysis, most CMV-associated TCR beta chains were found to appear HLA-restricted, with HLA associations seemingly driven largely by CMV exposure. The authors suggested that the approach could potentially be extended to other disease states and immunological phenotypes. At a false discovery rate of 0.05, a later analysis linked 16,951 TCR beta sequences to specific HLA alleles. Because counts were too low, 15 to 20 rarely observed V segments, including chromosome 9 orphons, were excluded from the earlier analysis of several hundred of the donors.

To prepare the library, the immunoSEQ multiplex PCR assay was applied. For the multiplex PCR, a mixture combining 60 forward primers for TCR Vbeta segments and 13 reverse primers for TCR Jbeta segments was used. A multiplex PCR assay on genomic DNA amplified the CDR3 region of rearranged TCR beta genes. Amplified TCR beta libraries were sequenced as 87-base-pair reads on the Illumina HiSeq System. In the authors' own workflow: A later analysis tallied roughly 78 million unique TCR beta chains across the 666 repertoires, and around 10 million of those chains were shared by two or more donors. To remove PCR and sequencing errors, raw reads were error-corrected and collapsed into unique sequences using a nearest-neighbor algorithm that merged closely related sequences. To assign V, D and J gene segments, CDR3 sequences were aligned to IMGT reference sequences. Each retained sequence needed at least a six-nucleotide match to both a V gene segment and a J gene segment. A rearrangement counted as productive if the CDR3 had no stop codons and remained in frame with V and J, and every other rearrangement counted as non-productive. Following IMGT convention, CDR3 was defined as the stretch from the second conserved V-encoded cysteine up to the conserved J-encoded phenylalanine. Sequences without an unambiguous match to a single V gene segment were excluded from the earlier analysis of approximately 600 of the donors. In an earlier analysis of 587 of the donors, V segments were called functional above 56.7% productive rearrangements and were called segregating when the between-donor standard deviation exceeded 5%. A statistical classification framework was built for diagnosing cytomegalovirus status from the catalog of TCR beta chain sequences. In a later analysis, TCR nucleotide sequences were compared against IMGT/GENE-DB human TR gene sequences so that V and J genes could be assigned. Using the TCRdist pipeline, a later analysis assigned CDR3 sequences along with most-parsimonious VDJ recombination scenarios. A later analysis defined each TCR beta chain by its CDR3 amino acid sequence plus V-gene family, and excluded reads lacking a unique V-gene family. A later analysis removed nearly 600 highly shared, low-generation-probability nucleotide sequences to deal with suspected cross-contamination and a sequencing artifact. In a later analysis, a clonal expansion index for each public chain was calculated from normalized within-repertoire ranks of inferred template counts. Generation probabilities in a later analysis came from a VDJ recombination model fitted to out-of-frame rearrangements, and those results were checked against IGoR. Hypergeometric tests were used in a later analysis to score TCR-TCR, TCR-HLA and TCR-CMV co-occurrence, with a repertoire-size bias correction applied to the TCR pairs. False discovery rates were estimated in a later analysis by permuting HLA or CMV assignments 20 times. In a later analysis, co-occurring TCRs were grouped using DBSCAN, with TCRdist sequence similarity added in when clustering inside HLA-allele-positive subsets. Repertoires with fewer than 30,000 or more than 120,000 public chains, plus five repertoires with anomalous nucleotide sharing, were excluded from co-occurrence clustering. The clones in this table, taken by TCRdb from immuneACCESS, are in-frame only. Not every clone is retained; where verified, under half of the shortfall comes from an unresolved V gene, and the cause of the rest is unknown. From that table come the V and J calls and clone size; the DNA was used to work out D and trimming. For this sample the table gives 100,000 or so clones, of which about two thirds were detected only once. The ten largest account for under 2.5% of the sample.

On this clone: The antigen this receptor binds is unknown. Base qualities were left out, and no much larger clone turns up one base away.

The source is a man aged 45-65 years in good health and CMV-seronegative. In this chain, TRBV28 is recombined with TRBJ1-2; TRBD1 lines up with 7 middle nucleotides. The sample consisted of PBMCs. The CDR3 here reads CASSLVRDRNYGYTF. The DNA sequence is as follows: TGTGCCAGCAGTTTAGTTCGGGACAGAAATTATGGCTACACCTTC.